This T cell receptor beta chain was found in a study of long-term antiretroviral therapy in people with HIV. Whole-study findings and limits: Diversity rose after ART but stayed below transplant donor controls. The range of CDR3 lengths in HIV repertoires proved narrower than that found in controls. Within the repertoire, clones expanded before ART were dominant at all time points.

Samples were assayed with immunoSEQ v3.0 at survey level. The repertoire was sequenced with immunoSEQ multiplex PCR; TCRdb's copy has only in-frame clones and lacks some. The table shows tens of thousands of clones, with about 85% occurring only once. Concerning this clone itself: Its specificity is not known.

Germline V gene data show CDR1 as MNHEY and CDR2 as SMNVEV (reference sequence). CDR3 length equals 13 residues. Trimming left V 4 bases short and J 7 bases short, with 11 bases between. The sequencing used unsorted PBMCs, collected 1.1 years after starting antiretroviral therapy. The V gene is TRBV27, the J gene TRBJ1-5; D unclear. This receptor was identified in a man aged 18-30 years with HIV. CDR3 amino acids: CASSSHPGQPQHF. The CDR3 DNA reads TGTGCCAGCAGTTCCCACCCGGGGCAGCCCCAGCATTTT.